A single sample gave rise to the 32 T cell receptor beta chains below, sequenced in a study of glioma-infiltrating T cells. Using RNA template, CDR3s of TCR alpha and beta were amplified with iRepertoire arm-PCR. TCRdb fed the multiplex PCR reads into MiXCR, producing one record per CDR3 protein. Found here are about 410,000 distinct CDR3 sequences, 41% of them singletons; the top ten hold about 12%. Sequencing was carried out using glioma tissue, nonneoplastic brain tissue, or PBMCs (not recorded which). All receptors come from a human donor with low-grade glioma or glioblastoma, undergoing nonglioma brain surgery, or in good health (not recorded which).

As regards this clonotype: A much larger clone sits a single nucleotide away, making a read error possible. V usage is TRBV6-2 or TRBV6-3 and J usage is TRBJ2-7; D is possibly TRBD1 (5 bases). Per the germline V gene, CDR1 is MNHEY and CDR2 is SVGEGT. The V and J ends lost 2 bases and 2 bases respectively, with 10 bases between them. This CDR3 comprises 14 residues. The CDR3 is CASSYGAAAYEQYF. The CDR3 DNA is TGTGCCAGCAGTTACGGGGCGGCCGCCTACGAGCAGTACTTC.

Note on this clonotype: A much larger clone is a single base away; this may be a read error. The J gene is TRBJ2-1, the V gene TRBV20-1; D unclear. This CDR3 spans 13 amino acids. The germline CDR1 and CDR2 sequences are DFQATT and SNEGSKA (reference sequence). The V end was cut by 7 bases, the J end by 3 bases, with 13 bases between. The CDR3 spells CSDEVGSYNEQFF. CDR3 in DNA: TGCAGTGACGAGGTGGGAAGCTACAATGAGCAGTTCTTC.

A few counts support this clonotype. V usage is TRBV4-2 and J usage is TRBJ2-5; D is uncertain. The J call is doubtful: the DNA matches TRBJ2-7 better. Germline V gene data show CDR1 as LGHNA and CDR2 as YNFKEQ. The CDR3 totals 16 residues. As DNA, the CDR3 is TGTGCCAGCAGCCCCAGATTAGCCGAGCCTTCCTACGAGCAGTACTTC. This sequence encodes CASSPRLAEPSYEQYF.

As for this clonotype: This is likely a read error, given that the CDR3 carries no conserved phenylalanine or tryptophan at its end. The chain uses TRBV20-1 and TRBJ1-2; no firm D call. The CDR3 extends over 14 amino acids. Germline V gives CDR1 DFQATT, CDR2 SNEGSKA (reference sequence). Trimming stripped 6 bases from V and 5 bases from J, with 19 bases between. In nucleotides, the CDR3 is TGCAGTGCCGCGGACCCAGTGAGAAGATATGGCTACACCCTC. Translating it yields CSAADPVRRYGYTL.

This clonotype was observed at least ten times. This chain uses TRBV6-2 or TRBV6-3 with TRBJ2-5; perhaps TRBD1 as D (6 bases). This CDR3 comprises 13 residues. Germline V gene sequence: CDR1 MNHEY, CDR2 SVGEGT. V lost 7 bases, J lost 5 bases, and 14 bases lay in between. For the CDR3, the DNA is TGTGCCAGCATCTTGCAGGGGAAGGAGACCCAGTACTTC. Translating it yields CASILQGKETQYF.

This clonotype appeared many times. V and J are TRBV7-2 and TRBJ2-3, with D perhaps matching TRBD1 (6 bases). Per germline, CDR1 SGHTA and CDR2 FQGNSA. This CDR3 has 16 residues. The V gene lost 5 bases and the J gene lost 2 bases, with 17 bases spanning the gap. The CDR3 here is CASSTHSGQATDTQYF. The CDR3 DNA is TGTGCCAGCAGCACCCACTCGGGACAAGCCACAGATACGCAGTATTTT.

Remarks on this clonotype: A much larger clone lies a single base off, so this may be a read error. This chain connects TRBV28 to TRBJ1-1; D is unresolved. Germline CDR1 reads MDHEN; CDR2 reads SYDVKM. This CDR3 comprises 13 residues. The CDR3 nucleotides are TGTGCCAGCATTCCGGAGCTAAACACTGAAACTTTCTTT. Amino acids: CASIPELNTETFF.

This clonotype has just a few counts. The chain combines TRBV6-5 with TRBJ2-7, with no clear D. The ends were cut back, 2 bases at V and 3 bases at J, with 5 bases in the middle. Looked up from germline, CDR1 is MNHEY and CDR2 is SVGAGI. This CDR3 has 12 residues. In DNA form, the CDR3 reads TGTGCCAGCAGTTACGGCTTCTACGAGCAGTACTTC. Amino acids: CASSYGFYEQYF.

J is TRBJ1-4 and V is TRBV4-2; D is perhaps TRBD1 (5 bases). Trimming pared 8 bases from V and 5 bases from J, leaving 15 bases between. CDR3 size: 14 residues. Germline lookup yields CDR1 LGHNA and CDR2 YNFKEQ. This chain's CDR3 is CASATGQINEKLFF. In DNA form, the CDR3 reads TGTGCCAGCGCAACGGGGCAGATAAATGAAAAACTGTTTTTT.

Notes on this clonotype: One junction end does not reproduce the germline sequence, and a read error may be involved. The chain couples TRBV6-1 to TRBJ1-5; possible D gene TRBD1, 5 bases. Germline CDR1 and CDR2: MNHNS and SASEGT. This CDR3 has 16 amino acids. The CDR3 DNA is TGTGCCAGCAGGACGTGGGGCACCTATAGCAATCAGCCCCAGAATTTT. Its protein is CASRTWGTYSNQPQNF.

This clonotype was seen a handful of times. CDR3 in amino acids: CASSSYDRDEQYF. CDR3 sequence (DNA): TGTGCCAGCAGTTCCTACGACAGGGACGAGCAGTACTTC. The rearrangement links TRBV6-8 to TRBJ2-7, with 7 bases aligning to TRBD1. The germline gives CDR1 MNHGY, CDR2 SAAAGT. The J segment lost 5 bases and the V segment lost 4 bases, leaving 5 bases of the junction unmatched. The CDR3 runs to 13 residues.

This clonotype was detected once. A single base separates this from a much larger clone, so it may be a read error. This rearrangement joins TRBV27 to TRBJ2-7; the D is unclear. Germline CDR1 and CDR2: MNHEY and SMNVEV (reference sequence). The CDR3 contains 16 residues. Trimming cost V 6 bases and J 5 bases, with 23 bases left between them. The CDR3 here is CASSHAYQESADEQYF. CDR3 sequence (DNA): TGTGCCAGCAGCCACGCCTACCAAGAGAGTGCGGACGAGCAGTACTTC.

This chain uses TRBV7-2 with TRBJ1-5; D is perhaps TRBD1 (6 bases). V was trimmed by 5 bases and J by 4 bases, leaving 12 bases between them. The CDR3 totals 14 residues. In germline, CDR1 is SGHTA, CDR2 FQGNSA. The CDR3 DNA reads TGTGCCAGCAGCCCTGCGGGGGCTAATCAGCCCCAGCATTTT. This codes for CASSPAGANQPQHF.

This clonotype appeared a few times. The gene calls are TRBV7-2 and TRBJ2-5; no clear D. V lost 5 bases, J lost 8 bases, and 15 bases lay in between. The germline gives CDR1 SGHTA, CDR2 FQGNSA. The CDR3 contains 13 residues. The CDR3 coding sequence is TGTGCCAGCAGCCAACCGACCCTGAACACCCAGTACTTC. Its protein product is CASSQPTLNTQYF.

Concerning this clonotype itself: A much larger clone lies one base from this, so it may be a read error. CDR3 nucleotide sequence: TGTGCCGGCAGTTTACTAGCGGGGCAAGAGACCCAGTACTTC. It yields the protein CAGSLLAGQETQYF. The chain combines TRBV27 with TRBJ2-5; 10 positions agree with TRBD2. Looked up from germline, CDR1 is MNHEY and CDR2 is SMNVEV (reference sequence). CDR3 length: 14 amino acids.

This chain connects TRBV7-6 to TRBJ1-1; 7 bases fit TRBD1. This CDR3 contains 16 residues. Trimming at V came to 1 base and at J to 4 bases, leaving 9 bases not matched to a gene. Germline CDR1 and CDR2: SGHVS and FNYEAQ. CDR3 sequence: CASSLGQGRMGTEAFF. CDR3 in DNA: TGTGCCAGCAGCTTAGGACAGGGCCGGATGGGCACTGAAGCTTTCTTT.

In regard to this clonotype: A single base separates this from a much larger clone, so it may be a read error. The chain carries TRBV4-1 and TRBJ2-7; D perhaps matches TRBD1 (5 bases). The V gene lost 4 bases and the J gene lost 7 bases, with 20 bases spanning the gap. The CDR3 is 15 amino acids. Germline V gene lookup returns CDR1 MGHRA and CDR2 YSYEKL. The CDR3 sequence is CASSPWGIPYNEQYF. CDR3 nucleotide sequence: TGCGCCAGCAGCCCGTGGGGCATTCCCTACAATGAGCAGTACTTC.

There are a few counts of this clonotype. The V gene is TRBV5-4, the J gene TRBJ2-1; D remains ambiguous. The CDR3 covers 12 residues. Germline loops: CDR1 SGHNT, CDR2 YYREEE (reference sequence). Trimming removed 5 bases from V and 8 bases from J, with 11 bases in between. CDR3: CASRISTDEQFF. For the CDR3, the DNA is TGTGCCAGCAGGATTAGCACGGATGAGCAGTTCTTC. The entire variable domain, with the rest obtained from reference TRBV5-4 and TRBJ2-1, is as follows: ETGVTQSPTHLIKTRGQQVTLRCSSQSGHNTVSWYQQALGQGPQFIFQYYREEENGRGNFPPRFSGLQFPNYSSELNVNALELDDSALYLCASRISTDEQFFGPGTRLTVL.

V is TRBV5-5 and J is TRBJ1-1; unclear D gene. Trimming took off 2 bases at V and 6 bases at J, with 14 bases between the two ends. Germline CDR1 is SGHKS and CDR2 is YYEKEE (reference sequence). The CDR3 length is 14 residues. This CDR3 reads CASSLVSGFSEAFF. CDR3 sequence (DNA): TGTGCCAGCAGCTTAGTTTCCGGGTTCTCTGAAGCTTTCTTT.

The chain recombines TRBV4-3 with TRBJ1-3; no firm D call. Germline CDR1 is LGHNA and CDR2 is YSLEER. The CDR3 consists of 15 residues. V lost 3 bases to trimming and J lost 4 bases, with 13 bases between them. The CDR3 region is CASSQSARPGNTIYF. CDR3 bases: TGCGCCAGCAGCCAGTCGGCAAGACCCGGAAACACCATATATTTT.

This clonotype was seen ten or more times. For the CDR3, the DNA is TGTGCCAGCAGTTACCGGGACAGCCTACGTGCGTCCCAGCATTTT. It encodes CASSYRDSLRASQHF. The chain uses TRBV6-2 or TRBV6-3 and TRBJ1-5; TRBD1 matches 7 bases. The length of the CDR3 is 15 residues. J gave up 11 bases and V 2 bases, and 12 bases lay outside the gene matches. The germline V gene encodes CDR1 MNHEY and CDR2 SVGEGT.

The rearrangement joins TRBV28 to TRBJ2-7; tentatively, D is TRBD2 (5 bases). The CDR3 spans 15 residues. Trimming cost V 2 bases and J 6 bases, with 17 bases left between them. In germline, CDR1 is MDHEN, CDR2 SYDVKM. As DNA, the CDR3 is TGTGCCAGCAGTTTAACTGCAAGGACTTCGGGCGAGCAGTACTTC. Translation: CASSLTARTSGEQYF.

This clonotype was seen more than once but under ten times. Here the CDR3 omits its conserved ending phenylalanine or tryptophan, so a read error is the likely source. This rearrangement joins TRBV4-3 to TRBJ2-1; no clear D. Germline values: CDR1 LGHNA, CDR2 YSLEER. V shed 1 base and J shed 7 bases, with 5 bases lying between them. CDR3 length: 12 amino acids. The CDR3 DNA sequence: TGCGCCAGCAGCCAAGGAAGGAATGAGCAGTTCCTC. This sequence encodes CASSQGRNEQFL.

The rearrangement joins TRBV11-2 to TRBJ2-1; D gene unclear. V was clipped by 4 bases and J by 2 bases, with 12 bases between them. CDR1 and CDR2 from the germline V gene are SGHAT and FQNNGV. The CDR3 extends over 15 amino acids. CDR3 loop: CASSSFGSPYNEQFF. CDR3 nucleotides: TGTGCCAGCAGCTCTTTCGGCTCCCCCTACAATGAGCAGTTCTTC.

This clonotype was seen more than once but under ten times. V usage is TRBV18 and J usage is TRBJ2-3; D gene ambiguous. CDR1 KGHSH and CDR2 LQKENI come from the germline V gene. V lost 3 bases, J lost 1 base, and 8 bases lay in between. The CDR3 runs to 14 residues. The DNA of the CDR3 is TGTGCCAGCTCACCGGTCCACGGCACAGATACGCAGTATTTT. Its translation: CASSPVHGTDTQYF.

This rearrangement joins TRBV11-1 to TRBJ2-5; TRBD2 matches at 8 bases. This CDR3 contains 17 residues. Germline V gives CDR1 SGHAT, CDR2 FQDESV (reference sequence). J was trimmed by 1 base and V by 6 bases; bases with no gene match: 13. The CDR3 is CASRMIGLAGGQETQYF. As DNA, the CDR3 is TGTGCCAGCAGAATGATCGGGCTAGCGGGCGGCCAAGAGACCCAGTACTTC.

The sample holds a few counts of this clonotype. The CDR3 nucleotides read TGTGCCAGCAGCGGGGGGACTAGCGGGAGAAATGAGCAGTTCTTC. The encoded protein is CASSGGTSGRNEQFF. The chain has TRBV7-3 and TRBJ2-1, with TRBD2 identical over 14 bases. This CDR3 is built from 15 residues. Germline V CDR1 and CDR2: SGHTA, FQGTGA. V lost 5 bases and J lost 7; bases outside the gene matches: 4.

The gene calls are TRBV27 and TRBJ2-3, with 8 nucleotides matching TRBD1. The V gene end was trimmed by 6 bases and the J gene end by 3 bases; junction bases not matched to a gene: 11. The V gene's germline CDR1 is MNHEY and CDR2 SMNVEV (reference sequence). This CDR3 is 16 amino acids long. The CDR3 loop reads CASSSRTGFVTDTQYF. In DNA form, the CDR3 reads TGTGCCAGCAGCTCTCGGACAGGGTTTGTGACAGATACGCAGTATTTT.

The chain combines TRBV11-2 with TRBJ2-2, with D maybe TRBD1 (6 bases). Per germline, CDR1 SGHAT and CDR2 FQNNGV. CDR3 length: 16 residues. With 7 bases removed from V and 0 bases from J, the gap between germline ends came to 15 bases. CDR3 bases: TGTGCCAGCAAGCGTCCAGGGGCACCGAACACCGGGGAGCTGTTTTTT. This encodes CASKRPGAPNTGELFF.

Remarks on this clonotype: Just one base apart from a much larger clone, this may be a read error. This chain uses TRBV6-6 with TRBJ2-7; 7 bases line up with TRBD1. V lost 8 bases and J lost 2; bases outside the gene matches: 9. The germline V gene has CDR1 MNHNY and CDR2 SVGAGI (reference sequence). This CDR3 has 14 amino acids. CDR3 in amino acids: CASDPGQIAYEQYF. The CDR3 bases are TGTGCCAGCGACCCGGGACAGATCGCCTACGAGCAGTACTTC.

The gene calls are TRBV4-1 and TRBJ2-1, with 9 nucleotides matching TRBD2. The CDR3 is 17 residues long. V lost 1 base to trimming and J lost 7 bases; unmatched junction nucleotides: 11. The germline CDR1 and CDR2 sequences are MGHRA and YSYEKL. For the CDR3, the DNA is TGCGCCAGCAGCCAAGTTCTCGGTAGCGGGAGATTTAATGAGCAGTTCTTC. This codes for CASSQVLGSGRFNEQFF.

As regards this clonotype: Because it lacks the conserved phenylalanine or tryptophan at the end, this CDR3 is likely a read error. The chain joins TRBV12-3 or TRBV12-4 to TRBJ1-3; D is unresolved. The CDR3 runs to 15 residues. This CDR3 is CASTLRAELGDTIYL. The CDR3 DNA is TGTGCCAGCACCCTAAGGGCGGAACTTGGAGACACCATATATCTT.